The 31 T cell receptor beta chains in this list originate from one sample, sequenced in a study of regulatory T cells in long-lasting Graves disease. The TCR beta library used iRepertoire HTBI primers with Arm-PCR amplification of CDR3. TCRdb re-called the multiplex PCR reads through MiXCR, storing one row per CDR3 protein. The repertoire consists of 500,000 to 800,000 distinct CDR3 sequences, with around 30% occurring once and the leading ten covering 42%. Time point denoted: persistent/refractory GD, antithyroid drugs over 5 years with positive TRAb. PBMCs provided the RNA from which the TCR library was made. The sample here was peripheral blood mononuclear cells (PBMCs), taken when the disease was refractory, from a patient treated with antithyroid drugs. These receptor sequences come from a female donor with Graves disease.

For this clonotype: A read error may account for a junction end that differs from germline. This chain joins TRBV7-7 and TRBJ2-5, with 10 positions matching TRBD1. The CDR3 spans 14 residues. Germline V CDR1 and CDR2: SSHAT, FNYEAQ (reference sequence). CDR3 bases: TGTGCTAGCAGCCCAGGACAGGGGGAGGAGACCCAGTACTTC. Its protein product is CASSPGQGEETQYF.

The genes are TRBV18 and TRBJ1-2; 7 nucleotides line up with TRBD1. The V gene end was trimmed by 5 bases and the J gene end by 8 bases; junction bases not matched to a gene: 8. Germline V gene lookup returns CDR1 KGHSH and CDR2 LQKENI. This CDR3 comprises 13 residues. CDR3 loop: CASSEGQSLGYTF. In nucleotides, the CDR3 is TGTGCCAGCTCAGAGGGACAGAGCTTAGGCTACACCTTC.

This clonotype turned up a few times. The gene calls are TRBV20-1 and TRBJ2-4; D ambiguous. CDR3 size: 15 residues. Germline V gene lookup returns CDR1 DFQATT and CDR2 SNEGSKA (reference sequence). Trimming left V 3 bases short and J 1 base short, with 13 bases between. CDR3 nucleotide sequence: TGCAGTGCTAGGCCGACTGTGGTTGCCAAAAACATTCAGTACTTC. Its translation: CSARPTVVAKNIQYF.

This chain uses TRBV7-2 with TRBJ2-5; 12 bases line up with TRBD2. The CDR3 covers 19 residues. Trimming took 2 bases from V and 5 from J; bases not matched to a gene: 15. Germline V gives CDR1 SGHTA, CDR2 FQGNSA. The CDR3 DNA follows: TGTGCCAGCAGCTTACTGCGACTTCTAGCGGGAGGGCCTGGGGAGACCCAGTACTTC. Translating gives CASSLLRLLAGGPGETQYF. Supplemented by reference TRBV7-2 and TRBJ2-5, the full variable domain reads GAGVSQSPSNKVTEKGKDVELRCDPISGHTALYWYRQSLGQGLEFLIYFQGNSAPDKSGLPSDRFSAERTGGSVSTLTIQRTQQEDSAVYLCASSLLRLLAGGPGETQYFGPGTRLLVL.

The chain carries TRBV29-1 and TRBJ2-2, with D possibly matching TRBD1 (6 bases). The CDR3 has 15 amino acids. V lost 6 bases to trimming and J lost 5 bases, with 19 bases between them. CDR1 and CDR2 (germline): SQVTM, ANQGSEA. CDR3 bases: TGCAGCGTCCAGCTACAGGGTTTGGGGACCGGGGAGCTGTTTTTT. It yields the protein CSVQLQGLGTGELFF.

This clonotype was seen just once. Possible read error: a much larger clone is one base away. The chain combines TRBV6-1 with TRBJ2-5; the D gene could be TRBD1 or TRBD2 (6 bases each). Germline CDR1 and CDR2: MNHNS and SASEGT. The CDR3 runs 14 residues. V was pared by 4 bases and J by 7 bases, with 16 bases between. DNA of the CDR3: TGTGCCAGCAGTGTCATCGAAGGGGGAGGGACCCAGTACTTC. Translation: CASSVIEGGGTQYF.

The chain's CDR3 is CATSDLQGTGPQHF. In DNA form, the CDR3 reads TGTGCCACCAGTGATCTTCAGGGGACAGGGCCCCAGCATTTT. This rearrangement joins TRBV24-1 to TRBJ1-5; 8 nucleotides match TRBD1. J lost 9 bases, V lost 3 bases, and 6 bases had no gene match. Germline values: CDR1 KGHDR, CDR2 SFDVKD. This CDR3 comprises 14 residues.

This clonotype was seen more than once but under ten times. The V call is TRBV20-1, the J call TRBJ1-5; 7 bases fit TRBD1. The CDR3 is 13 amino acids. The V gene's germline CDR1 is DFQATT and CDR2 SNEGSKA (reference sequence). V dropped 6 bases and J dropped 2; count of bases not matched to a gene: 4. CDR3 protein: CSASGQRNQPQHF. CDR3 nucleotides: TGCAGTGCATCGGGACAGCGCAATCAGCCCCAGCATTTT.

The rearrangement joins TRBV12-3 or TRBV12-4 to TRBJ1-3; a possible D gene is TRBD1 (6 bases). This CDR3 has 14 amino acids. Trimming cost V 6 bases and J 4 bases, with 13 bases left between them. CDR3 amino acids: CASRSGTRGNTIYF. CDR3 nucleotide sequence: TGTGCCAGCAGGTCCGGGACACGAGGAAACACCATATATTTT.

The CDR3 nucleotides read TGTGCCAGCAGCAAAGACAGGGTGGACACTGAAGCTTTCTTT. Its protein product is CASSKDRVDTEAFF. The genes are TRBV7-9 and TRBJ1-1; 7 nucleotides agree with TRBD1. The CDR3 is made up of 14 amino acids. V lost 5 bases to trimming and J lost 3 bases; unmatched junction nucleotides: 6. Germline CDR1 SEHNR, CDR2 FQNEAQ (reference sequence).

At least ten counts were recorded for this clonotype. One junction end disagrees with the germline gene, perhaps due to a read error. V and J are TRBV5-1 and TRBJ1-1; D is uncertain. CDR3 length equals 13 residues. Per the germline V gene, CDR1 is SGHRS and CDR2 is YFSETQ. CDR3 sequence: CASSLEGGTEAFF. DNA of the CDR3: TGTGCCAGCAGCCTCGAGGGCGGGACTGAAGCTTTCTTT.

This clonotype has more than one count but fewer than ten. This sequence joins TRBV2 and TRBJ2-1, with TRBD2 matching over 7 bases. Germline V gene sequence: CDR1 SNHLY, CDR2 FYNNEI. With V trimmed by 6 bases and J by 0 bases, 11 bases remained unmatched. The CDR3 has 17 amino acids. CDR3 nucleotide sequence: TGTGCCAGCAGCCCAAGAACTAGCGCCGCCTCCTACAATGAGCAGTTCTTC. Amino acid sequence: CASSPRTSAASYNEQFF.

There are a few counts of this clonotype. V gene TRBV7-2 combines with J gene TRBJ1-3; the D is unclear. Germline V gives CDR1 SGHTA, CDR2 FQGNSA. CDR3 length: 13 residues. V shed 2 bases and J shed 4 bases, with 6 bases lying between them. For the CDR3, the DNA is TGTGCCAGCAGCTTAACAGAAGGAAACACCATATATTTT. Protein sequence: CASSLTEGNTIYF.

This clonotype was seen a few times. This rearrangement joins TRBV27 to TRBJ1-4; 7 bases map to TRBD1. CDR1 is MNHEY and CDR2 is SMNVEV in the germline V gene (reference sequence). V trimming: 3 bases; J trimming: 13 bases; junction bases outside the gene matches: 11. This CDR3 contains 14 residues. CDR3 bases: TGTGCCAGCAGTTTTGCGGACAGGAGTCGCGGACTGTTTTTT. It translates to CASSFADRSRGLFF. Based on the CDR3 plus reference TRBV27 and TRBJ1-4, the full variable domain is EAQVTQNPRYLITVTGKKLTVTCSQNMNHEYMSWYRQDPGLGLRQIYYSMNVEVTDKGDVPEGYKVSRKEKRNFPLILESPSPNQTSLYFCASSFADRSRGLFFGSGTQLSVL.

CDR3 loop: CASSFPGQGSDEQYF. In DNA, the CDR3 is TGCGCCAGCAGCTTTCCGGGACAGGGGTCCGACGAGCAGTACTTC. The chain joins TRBV5-1 to TRBJ2-7; 10 bases align to TRBD1. CDR3 length: 15 amino acids. Germline trimming cut 2 bases from V and 5 bases from J; bases unmatched to any gene: 7. The V gene's germline CDR1 is SGHRS and CDR2 YFSETQ.

The CDR3 DNA follows: TGTGCCAGCAGCGAGACTAGCGGGAGGGATACGCAGTATTTT. It is translated as CASSETSGRDTQYF. This chain links TRBV2 with TRBJ2-3; 13 nucleotides agree with TRBD2. The CDR3 totals 14 residues. The V gene end was trimmed by 6 bases and the J gene end by 6 bases; junction bases not matched to a gene: 3. Germline CDR1 reads SNHLY; CDR2 reads FYNNEI.

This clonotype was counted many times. This chain's CDR3 is CASSEDVSWDRVRRDQPQHF. Here the CDR3 DNA reads TGTGCCAGCAGTGAAGACGTTTCATGGGACAGGGTCCGCCGAGATCAGCCCCAGCATTTT. The chain has TRBV6-2 or TRBV6-3 and TRBJ1-5; 9 bases match TRBD1. This CDR3 region has 20 residues. Germline V gene lookup returns CDR1 MNHEY and CDR2 SVGEGT. Unmatched junction bases numbered 22, after V lost 5 bases and J lost 5 bases.

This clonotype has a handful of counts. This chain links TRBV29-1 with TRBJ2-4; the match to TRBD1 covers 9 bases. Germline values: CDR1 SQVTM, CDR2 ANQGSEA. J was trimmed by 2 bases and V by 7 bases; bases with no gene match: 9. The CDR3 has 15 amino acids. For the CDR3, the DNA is TGCAGCGGCGTGTTACAGGGGGCAACCAAAAACATTCAGTACTTC. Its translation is CSGVLQGATKNIQYF.

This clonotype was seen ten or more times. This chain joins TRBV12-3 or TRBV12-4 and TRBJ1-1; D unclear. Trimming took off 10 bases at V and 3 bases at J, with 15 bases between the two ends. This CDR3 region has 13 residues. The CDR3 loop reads CATVLPPDTEAFF. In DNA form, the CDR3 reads TGTGCCACCGTTCTCCCTCCGGACACTGAAGCTTTCTTT.

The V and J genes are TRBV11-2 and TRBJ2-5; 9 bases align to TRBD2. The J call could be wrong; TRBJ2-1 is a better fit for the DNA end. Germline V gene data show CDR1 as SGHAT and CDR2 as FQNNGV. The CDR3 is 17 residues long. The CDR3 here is CASRSLAGTGRYNEQFF. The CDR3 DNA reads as TGTGCCAGCAGGAGTCTAGCGGGGACTGGGAGATACAATGAGCAGTTCTTC.

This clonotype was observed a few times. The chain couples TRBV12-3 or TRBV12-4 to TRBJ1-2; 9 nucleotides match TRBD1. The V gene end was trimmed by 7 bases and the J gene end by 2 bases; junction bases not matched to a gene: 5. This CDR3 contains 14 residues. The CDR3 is CASTAQGANYGYTF. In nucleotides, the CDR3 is TGTGCCAGCACCGCACAGGGGGCGAACTATGGCTACACCTTC.

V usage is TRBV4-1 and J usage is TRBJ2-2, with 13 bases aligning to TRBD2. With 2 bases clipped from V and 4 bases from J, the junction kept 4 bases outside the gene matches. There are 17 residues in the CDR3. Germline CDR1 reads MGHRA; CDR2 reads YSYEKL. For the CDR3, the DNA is TGCGCCAGCAGCCAACGGACTAGCGGGAGAGGCACCGGGGAGCTGTTTTTT. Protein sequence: CASSQRTSGRGTGELFF.

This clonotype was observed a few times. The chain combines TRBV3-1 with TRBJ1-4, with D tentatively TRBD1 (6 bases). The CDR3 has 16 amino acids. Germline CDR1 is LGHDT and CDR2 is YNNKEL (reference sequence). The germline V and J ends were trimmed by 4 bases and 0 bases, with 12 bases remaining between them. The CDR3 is CASSLRTEATNEKLFF. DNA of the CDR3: TGTGCCAGCAGCCTGAGGACAGAAGCAACTAATGAAAAACTGTTTTTT.

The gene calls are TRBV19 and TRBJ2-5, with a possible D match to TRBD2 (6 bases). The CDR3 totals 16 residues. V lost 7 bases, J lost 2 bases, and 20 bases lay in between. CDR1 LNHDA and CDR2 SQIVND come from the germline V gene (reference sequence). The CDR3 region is CASIRFGSPRQETQYF. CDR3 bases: TGTGCCAGTATCCGATTCGGGAGCCCTCGGCAAGAGACCCAGTACTTC.

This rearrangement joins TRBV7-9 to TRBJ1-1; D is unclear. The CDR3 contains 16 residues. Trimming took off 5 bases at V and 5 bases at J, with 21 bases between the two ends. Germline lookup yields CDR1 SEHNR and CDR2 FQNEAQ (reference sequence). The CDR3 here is CASSNAGKGIWTEAFF. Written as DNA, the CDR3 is TGTGCCAGCAGCAACGCCGGGAAGGGAATATGGACTGAAGCTTTCTTT.

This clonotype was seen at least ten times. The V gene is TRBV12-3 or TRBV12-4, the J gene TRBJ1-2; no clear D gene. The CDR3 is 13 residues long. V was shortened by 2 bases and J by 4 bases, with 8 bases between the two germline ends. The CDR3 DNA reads TGTGCCAGCAGTTTAACCTACCTCTATGGCTACACCTTC. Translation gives CASSLTYLYGYTF.

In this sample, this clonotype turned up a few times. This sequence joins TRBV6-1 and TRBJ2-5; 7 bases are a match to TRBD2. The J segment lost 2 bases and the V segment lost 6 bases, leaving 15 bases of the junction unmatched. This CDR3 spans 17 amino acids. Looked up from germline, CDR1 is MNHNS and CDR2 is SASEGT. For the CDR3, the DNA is TGTGCCAGCAGCCGGGGCGGGCTAGCGGCCGCTCAAGAGACCCAGTACTTC. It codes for CASSRGGLAAAQETQYF.

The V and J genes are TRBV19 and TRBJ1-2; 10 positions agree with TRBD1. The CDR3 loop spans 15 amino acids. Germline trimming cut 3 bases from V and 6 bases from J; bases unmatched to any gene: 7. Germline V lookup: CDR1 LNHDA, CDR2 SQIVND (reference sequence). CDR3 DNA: TGTGCCAGTAGTATCGACAGGGGGCTTGTCAATGGCTACACCTTC. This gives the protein CASSIDRGLVNGYTF.

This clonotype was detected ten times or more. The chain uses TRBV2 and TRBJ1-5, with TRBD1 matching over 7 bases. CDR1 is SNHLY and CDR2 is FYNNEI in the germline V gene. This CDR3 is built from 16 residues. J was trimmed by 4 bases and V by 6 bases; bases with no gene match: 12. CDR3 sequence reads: CASRRQGGILNQPQHF. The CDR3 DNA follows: TGTGCCAGCAGAAGGCAGGGGGGAATTCTTAATCAGCCCCAGCATTTT.

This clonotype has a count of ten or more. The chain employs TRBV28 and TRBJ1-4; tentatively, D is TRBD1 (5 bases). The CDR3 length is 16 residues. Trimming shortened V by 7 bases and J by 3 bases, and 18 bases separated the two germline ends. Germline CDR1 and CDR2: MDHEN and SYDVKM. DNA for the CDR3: TGTGCCAGCAAATCGTGGAGGTTGGGGGCTAATGAAAAACTGTTTTTT. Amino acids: CASKSWRLGANEKLFF.

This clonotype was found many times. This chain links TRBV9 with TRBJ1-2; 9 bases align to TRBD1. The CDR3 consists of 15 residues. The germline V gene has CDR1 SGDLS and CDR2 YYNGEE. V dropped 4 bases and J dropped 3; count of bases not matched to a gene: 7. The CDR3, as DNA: TGTGCCAGCAGCCCCGGACAGGGGAAAGACTATGGCTACACCTTC. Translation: CASSPGQGKDYGYTF. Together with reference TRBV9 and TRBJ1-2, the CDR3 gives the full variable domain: DSGVTQTPKHLITATGQRVTLRCSPRSGDLSVYWYQQSLDQGLQFLIQYYNGEERAKGNILERFSAQQFPDLHSELNLSSLELGDSALYFCASSPGQGKDYGYTFGSGTRLTVV.